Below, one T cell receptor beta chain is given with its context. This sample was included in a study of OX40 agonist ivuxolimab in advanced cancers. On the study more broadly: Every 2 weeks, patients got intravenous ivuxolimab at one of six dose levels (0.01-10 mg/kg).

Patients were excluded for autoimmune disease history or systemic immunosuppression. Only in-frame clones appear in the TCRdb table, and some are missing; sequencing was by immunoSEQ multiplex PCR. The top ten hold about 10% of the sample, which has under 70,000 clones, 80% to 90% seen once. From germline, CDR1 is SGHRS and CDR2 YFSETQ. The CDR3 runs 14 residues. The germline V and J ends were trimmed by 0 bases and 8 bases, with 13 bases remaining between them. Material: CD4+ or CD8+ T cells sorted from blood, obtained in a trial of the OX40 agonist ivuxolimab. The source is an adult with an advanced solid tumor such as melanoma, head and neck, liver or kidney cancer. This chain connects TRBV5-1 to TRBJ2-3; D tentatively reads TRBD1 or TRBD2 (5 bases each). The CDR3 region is CASSLVGAVGTQYF. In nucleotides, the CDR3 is TGCGCCAGCAGCTTGGTCGGGGCAGTTGGTACGCAGTATTTT. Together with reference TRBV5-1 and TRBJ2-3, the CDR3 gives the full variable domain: KAGVTQTPRYLIKTRGQQVTLSCSPISGHRSVSWYQQTPGQGLQFLFEYFSETQRNKGNFPGRFSGRQFSNSRSEMNVSTLELGDSALYLCASSLVGAVGTQYFGPGTRLTVL.